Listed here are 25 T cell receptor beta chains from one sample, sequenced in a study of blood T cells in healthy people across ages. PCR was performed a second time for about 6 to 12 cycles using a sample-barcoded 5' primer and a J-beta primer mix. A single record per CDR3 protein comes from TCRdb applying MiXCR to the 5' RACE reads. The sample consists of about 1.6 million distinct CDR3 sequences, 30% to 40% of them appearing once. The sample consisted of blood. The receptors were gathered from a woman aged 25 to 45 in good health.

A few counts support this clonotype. This chain's CDR3 is CATSGGTDTQYF. The CDR3 DNA sequence: TGTGCCACCTCGGGGGGAACAGATACGCAGTATTTT. The rearrangement joins TRBV28 to TRBJ2-3; 7 bases are a match to TRBD2. With V trimmed by 10 bases and J by 3 bases, 4 bases remained unmatched. CDR1 MDHEN and CDR2 SYDVKM come from the germline V gene. The CDR3 totals 12 residues.

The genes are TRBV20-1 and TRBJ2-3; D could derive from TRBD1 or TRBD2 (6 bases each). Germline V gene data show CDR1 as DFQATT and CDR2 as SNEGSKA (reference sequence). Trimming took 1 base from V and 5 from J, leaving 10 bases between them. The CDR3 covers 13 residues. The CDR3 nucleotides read TGCAGTGCTAGAGTAGGGGGGCTAGATACGCAGTATTTT. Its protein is CSARVGGLDTQYF.

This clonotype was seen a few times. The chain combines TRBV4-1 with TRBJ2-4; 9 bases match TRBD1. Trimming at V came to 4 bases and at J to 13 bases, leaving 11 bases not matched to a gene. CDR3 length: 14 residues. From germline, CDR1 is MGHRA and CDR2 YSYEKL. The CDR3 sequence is CASSRGTGYDGQYF. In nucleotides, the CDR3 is TGCGCCAGCAGCCGCGGGACAGGGTATGACGGGCAGTACTTC.

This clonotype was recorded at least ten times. This chain's CDR3 is CAIRDTRQAGLVNEQFF. CDR3 nucleotide sequence: TGTGCCATCCGCGATACGAGACAGGCTGGTTTGGTCAATGAGCAGTTCTTC. The V gene is TRBV10-3, the J gene TRBJ2-1, with a tentative D call TRBD1 (6 bases). V dropped 8 bases and J dropped 6 bases, with 26 bases sitting between them. The CDR3 loop spans 17 amino acids. Looked up from germline, CDR1 is ENHRY and CDR2 is SYGVKD.

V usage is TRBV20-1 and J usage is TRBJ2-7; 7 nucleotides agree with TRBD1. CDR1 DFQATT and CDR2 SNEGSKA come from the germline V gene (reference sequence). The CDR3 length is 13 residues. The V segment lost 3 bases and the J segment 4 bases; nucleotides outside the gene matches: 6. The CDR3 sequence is CSASATGAYEQYV. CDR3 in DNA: TGCAGTGCTAGCGCCACAGGGGCGTACGAGCAGTACGTC.

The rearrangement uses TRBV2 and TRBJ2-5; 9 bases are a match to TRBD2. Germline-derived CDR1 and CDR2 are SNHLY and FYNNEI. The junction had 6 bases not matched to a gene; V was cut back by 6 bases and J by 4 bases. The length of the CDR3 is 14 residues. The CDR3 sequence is CASRSSGNGETQYF. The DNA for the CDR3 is TGTGCCAGCAGGTCTAGCGGGAACGGAGAGACCCAGTACTTC.

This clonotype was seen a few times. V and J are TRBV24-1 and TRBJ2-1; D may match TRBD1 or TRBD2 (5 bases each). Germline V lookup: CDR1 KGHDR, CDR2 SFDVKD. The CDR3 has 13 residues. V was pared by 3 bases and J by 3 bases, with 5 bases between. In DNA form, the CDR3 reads TGTGCCACCAGTGATGGGGGCTACAATGAGCAGTTCTTC. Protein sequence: CATSDGGYNEQFF.

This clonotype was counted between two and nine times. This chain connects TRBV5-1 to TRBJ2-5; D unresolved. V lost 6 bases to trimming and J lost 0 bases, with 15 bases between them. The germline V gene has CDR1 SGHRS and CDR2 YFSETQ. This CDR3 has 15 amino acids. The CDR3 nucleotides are TGCGCCAGCACCTCGTCGGACCCATACCAAGAGACCCAGTACTTC. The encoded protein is CASTSSDPYQETQYF.

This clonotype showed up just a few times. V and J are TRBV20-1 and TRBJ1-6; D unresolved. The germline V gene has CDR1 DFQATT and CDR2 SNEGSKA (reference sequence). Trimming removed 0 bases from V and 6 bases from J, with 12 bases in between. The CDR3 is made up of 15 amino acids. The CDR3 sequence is CSARDLWQSNSPLHF. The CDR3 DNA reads TGCAGTGCTAGAGATCTTTGGCAGAGTAATTCACCCCTCCACTTT.

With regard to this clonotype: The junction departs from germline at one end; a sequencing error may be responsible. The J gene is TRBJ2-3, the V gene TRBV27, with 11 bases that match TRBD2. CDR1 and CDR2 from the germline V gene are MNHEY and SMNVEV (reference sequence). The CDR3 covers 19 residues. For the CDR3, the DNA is TGTGTCAGCAGCCTCTGGGGGGGGACTAGCGGCCCGGCGACAGATACGCAGTATTTT. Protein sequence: CVSSLWGGTSGPATDTQYF.

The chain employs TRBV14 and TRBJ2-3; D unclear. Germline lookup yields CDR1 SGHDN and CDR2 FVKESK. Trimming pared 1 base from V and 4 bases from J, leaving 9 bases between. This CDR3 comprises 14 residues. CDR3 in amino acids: CASSQAHSPDTQYF. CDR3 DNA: TGTGCCAGCAGCCAAGCGCACTCCCCAGATACGCAGTATTTT.

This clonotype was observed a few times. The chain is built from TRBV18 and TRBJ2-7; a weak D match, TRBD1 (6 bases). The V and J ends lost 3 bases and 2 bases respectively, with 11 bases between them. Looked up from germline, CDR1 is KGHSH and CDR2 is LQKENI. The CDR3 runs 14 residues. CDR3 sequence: CASSPGQFTYEQYF. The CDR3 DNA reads TGTGCCAGCTCACCTGGACAGTTCACCTACGAGCAGTACTTC.

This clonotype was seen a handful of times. The CDR3 nucleotides are TGCAGTGCTAGAGGCGGCAGTGAAGAGACCCAGTACTTC. Its translation is CSARGGSEETQYF. V gene TRBV20-1 combines with J gene TRBJ2-5; no clear D. Germline assignment: CDR1 DFQATT and CDR2 SNEGSKA (reference sequence). The CDR3 spans 13 residues. With 1 base removed from V and 3 bases from J, the gap between germline ends came to 9 bases.

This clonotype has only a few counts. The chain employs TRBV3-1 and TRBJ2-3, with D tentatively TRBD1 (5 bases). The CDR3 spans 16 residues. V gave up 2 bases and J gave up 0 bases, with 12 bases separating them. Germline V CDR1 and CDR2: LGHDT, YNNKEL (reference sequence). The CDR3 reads CASSQRTPSSTDTQYF. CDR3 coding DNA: TGTGCCAGCAGCCAAAGGACACCATCAAGCACAGATACGCAGTATTTT.

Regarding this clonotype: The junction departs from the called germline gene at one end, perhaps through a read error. The CDR3 nucleotides are TGTGCCGGCAGTAACAGACAGTTGGCGCAGTATTTT. Translated, it gives CAGSNRQLAQYF. The chain combines TRBV6-6 with TRBJ2-3; tentatively, D is TRBD1 (5 bases). This CDR3 comprises 12 residues. In germline, CDR1 is MNHNY, CDR2 SVGAGI (reference sequence).

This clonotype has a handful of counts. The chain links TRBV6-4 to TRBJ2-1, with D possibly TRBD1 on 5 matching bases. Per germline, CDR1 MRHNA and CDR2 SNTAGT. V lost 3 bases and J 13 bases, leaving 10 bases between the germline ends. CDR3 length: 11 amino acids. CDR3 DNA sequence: TGTGCCAGCAGTGAACCAACAGGACAGTTCTTC. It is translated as CASSEPTGQFF.

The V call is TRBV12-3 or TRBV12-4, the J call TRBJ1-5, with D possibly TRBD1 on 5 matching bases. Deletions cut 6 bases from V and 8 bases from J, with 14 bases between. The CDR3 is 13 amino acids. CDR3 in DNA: TGTGCCAGCAGACTTCATTCGGGGGAGCCCCAGCATTTT. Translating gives CASRLHSGEPQHF.

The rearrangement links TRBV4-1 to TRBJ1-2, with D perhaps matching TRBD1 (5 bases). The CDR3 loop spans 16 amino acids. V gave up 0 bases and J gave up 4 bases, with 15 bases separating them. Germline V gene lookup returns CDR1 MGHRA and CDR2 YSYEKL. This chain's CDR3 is CASSQEEGRSRYGYTF. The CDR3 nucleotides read TGCGCCAGCAGCCAAGAGGAGGGGCGGTCTCGCTATGGCTACACCTTC.

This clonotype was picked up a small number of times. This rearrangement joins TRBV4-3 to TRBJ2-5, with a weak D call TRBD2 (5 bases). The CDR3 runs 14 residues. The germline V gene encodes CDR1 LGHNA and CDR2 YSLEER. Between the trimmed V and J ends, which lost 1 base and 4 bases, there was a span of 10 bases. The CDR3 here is CASSQGEGRETQYF. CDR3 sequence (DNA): TGCGCCAGCAGCCAAGGAGAGGGCCGAGAGACCCAGTACTTC.

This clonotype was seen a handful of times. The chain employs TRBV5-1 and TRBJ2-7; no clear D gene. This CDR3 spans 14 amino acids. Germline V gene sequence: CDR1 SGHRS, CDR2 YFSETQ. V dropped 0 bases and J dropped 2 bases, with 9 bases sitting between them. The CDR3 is CASSLVTDTYEQYF. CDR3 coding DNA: TGCGCCAGCAGCTTGGTCACAGACACCTACGAGCAGTACTTC.

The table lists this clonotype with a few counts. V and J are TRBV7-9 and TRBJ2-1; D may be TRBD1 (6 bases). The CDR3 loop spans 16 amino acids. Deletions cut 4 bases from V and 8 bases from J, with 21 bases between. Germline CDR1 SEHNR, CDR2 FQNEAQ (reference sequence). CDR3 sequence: CASSSHLLNREHEQFF. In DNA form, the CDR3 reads TGTGCCAGCAGCTCACACCTACTTAACAGGGAACATGAGCAGTTCTTC.

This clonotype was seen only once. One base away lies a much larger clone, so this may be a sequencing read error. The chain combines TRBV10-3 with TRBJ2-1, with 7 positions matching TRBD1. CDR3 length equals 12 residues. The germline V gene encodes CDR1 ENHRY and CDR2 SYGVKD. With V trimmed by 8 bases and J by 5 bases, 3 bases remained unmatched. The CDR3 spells CAIGDRDNEQFF. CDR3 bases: TGTGCCATCGGGGACAGAGACAATGAGCAGTTCTTC.

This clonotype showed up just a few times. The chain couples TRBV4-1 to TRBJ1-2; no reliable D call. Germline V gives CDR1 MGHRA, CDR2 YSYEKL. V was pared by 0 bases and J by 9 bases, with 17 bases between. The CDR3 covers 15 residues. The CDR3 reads CASSQDDKGGISYTF. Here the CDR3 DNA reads TGCGCCAGCAGCCAAGACGACAAGGGTGGAATAAGCTACACCTTC.

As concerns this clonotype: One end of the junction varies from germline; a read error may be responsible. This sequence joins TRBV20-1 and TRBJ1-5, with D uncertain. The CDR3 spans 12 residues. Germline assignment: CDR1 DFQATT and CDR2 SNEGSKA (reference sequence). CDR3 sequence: CSARGENQPQHF. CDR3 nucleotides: TGCAGTGCGAGAGGAGAGAATCAGCCCCAGCATTTT.

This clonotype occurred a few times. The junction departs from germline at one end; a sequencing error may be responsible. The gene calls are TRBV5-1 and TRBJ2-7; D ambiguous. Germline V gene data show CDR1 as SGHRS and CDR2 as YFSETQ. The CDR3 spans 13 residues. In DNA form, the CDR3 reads TGCGCCAGCAGCTTGGGTTTTGCCTACGGGCAGTACTTC. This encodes CASSLGFAYGQYF. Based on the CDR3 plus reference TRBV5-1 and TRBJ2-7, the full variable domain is KAGVTQTPRYLIKTRGQQVTLSCSPISGHRSVSWYQQTPGQGLQFLFEYFSETQRNKGNFPGRFSGRQFSNSRSEMNVSTLELGDSALYLCASSLGFAYGQYFGPGTRLTVT.